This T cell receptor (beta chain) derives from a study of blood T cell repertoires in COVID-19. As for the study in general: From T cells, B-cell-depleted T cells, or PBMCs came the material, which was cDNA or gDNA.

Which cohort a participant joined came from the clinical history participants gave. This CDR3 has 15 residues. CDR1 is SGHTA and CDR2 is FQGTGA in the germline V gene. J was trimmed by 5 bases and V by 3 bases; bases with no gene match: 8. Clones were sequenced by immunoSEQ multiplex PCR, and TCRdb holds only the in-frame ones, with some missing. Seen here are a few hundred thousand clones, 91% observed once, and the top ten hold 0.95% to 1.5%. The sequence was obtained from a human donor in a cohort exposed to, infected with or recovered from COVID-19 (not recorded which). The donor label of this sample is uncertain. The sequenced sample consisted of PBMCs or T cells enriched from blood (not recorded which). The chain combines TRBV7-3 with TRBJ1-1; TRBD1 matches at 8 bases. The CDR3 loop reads CASSFQGAGTTEAFF. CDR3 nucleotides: TGTGCCAGCAGCTTCCAGGGGGCCGGGACAACTGAAGCTTTCTTT. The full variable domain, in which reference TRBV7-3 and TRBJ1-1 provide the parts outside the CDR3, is GAGVSQTPSNKVTEKGKYVELRCDPISGHTALYWYRQSLGQGPEFLIYFQGTGAADDSGLPNDRFFAVRPEGSVSTLKIQRTERGDSAVYLCASSFQGAGTTEAFFGQGTRLTVV.